The 29 T cell receptor beta chains below were found in one sample sequenced in a study of T-cell reconstitution after alpha-beta-depleted transplantation in children. TCRbeta library construction was performed incorporating unique molecular identifiers. Each CDR3 protein is one row after TCRdb ran MiXCR on the PCR reads. The sample carries hundreds of thousands of distinct CDR3 sequences, roughly 17% recorded once. Sequenced here: PBMCs from the stem cell graft donor, sampled from the stem cell graft. These TCRs come from a human donor who donated a stem cell graft to a child with acute myeloid leukemia.

This chain connects TRBV28 to TRBJ2-7, with 7 bases lining up with TRBD1. This CDR3 has 15 amino acids. Germline V gene data show CDR1 as MDHEN and CDR2 as SYDVKM. V was clipped by 3 bases and J by 0 bases; unmatched bases: 5. The CDR3 loop is CASSFRTGLSYEQYF. DNA for the CDR3: TGTGCCAGCAGTTTTCGGACAGGCCTCTCCTACGAGCAGTACTTC.

This clonotype was observed a few times. The chain couples TRBV10-3 to TRBJ1-5; D is unclear. Deletions cut 3 bases from V and 6 bases from J, with 9 bases between. The CDR3 has 13 residues. Germline V gene data show CDR1 as ENHRY and CDR2 as SYGVKD. The CDR3 DNA follows: TGTGCCATCAGTGAATCGGGTGGTCAGCCCCAGCATTTT. Residues: CAISESGGQPQHF.

This clonotype turned up a few times. This chain uses TRBV12-3 or TRBV12-4 with TRBJ2-3; 7 positions agree with TRBD1. Trimming took 6 bases from V and 6 from J; bases not matched to a gene: 15. CDR3 size: 16 residues. The CDR3: CASSPSGTVRRDTQYF. In DNA, the CDR3 is TGTGCCAGCAGCCCGTCTGGGACAGTTCGACGGGATACGCAGTATTTT.

This clonotype was counted between two and nine times. This chain links TRBV5-1 with TRBJ2-4; 10 positions match TRBD2. CDR1 SGHRS and CDR2 YFSETQ come from the germline V gene. The CDR3 spans 17 residues. V lost 1 base to trimming and J lost 6 bases; unmatched junction nucleotides: 10. This CDR3 reads CASSLITAGGPANIQYF. Written as DNA, the CDR3 is TGCGCCAGCAGCTTGATAACAGCGGGGGGGCCAGCAAACATTCAGTACTTC.

The table lists this clonotype with many counts. CDR3 sequence reads: CASSLSAYQTETQYF. In DNA form, the CDR3 reads TGTGCCAGCAGCTTAAGCGCATACCAGACAGAGACCCAGTACTTC. This chain joins TRBV7-2 and TRBJ2-5; no definite D call. The V end lost 2 bases, the J end lost 4 bases, and 14 bases lay between the germline ends. This CDR3 contains 15 residues. The germline CDR1 and CDR2 sequences are SGHTA and FQGNSA.

The table lists this clonotype with many counts. The chain links TRBV5-6 to TRBJ2-2; 7 positions agree with TRBD1. V shed 5 bases, J shed 7 bases, and the junction held 2 bases outside the gene matches. CDR1 and CDR2 (germline): SGHDT, YYEEEE. This CDR3 spans 12 amino acids. CDR3 residues: CASSRTGGELFF. As DNA, the CDR3 is TGTGCCAGCAGTCGGACAGGCGGGGAGCTGTTTTTT.

This clonotype was seen more than once but under ten times. This chain joins TRBV7-3 and TRBJ2-2; D is possibly TRBD2 (5 bases). Per the germline V gene, CDR1 is SGHTA and CDR2 is FQGTGA. The ends were cut back, 5 bases at V and 1 base at J, with 14 bases in the middle. The CDR3 sequence is 16 residues long. The CDR3 region is CASSPLERLNTGELFF. For the CDR3, the DNA is TGTGCCAGCAGCCCATTGGAGCGGCTGAACACCGGGGAGCTGTTTTTT. Full variable domain (remainder filled in from reference TRBV7-3 and TRBJ2-2): GAGVSQTPSNKVTEKGKYVELRCDPISGHTALYWYRQSLGQGPEFLIYFQGTGAADDSGLPNDRFFAVRPEGSVSTLKIQRTERGDSAVYLCASSPLERLNTGELFFGEGSRLTVL.

In its sample, this clonotype was seen many times. The gene calls are TRBV5-1 and TRBJ1-6, with D tentatively TRBD1 (6 bases). CDR3 size: 16 residues. Looked up from germline, CDR1 is SGHRS and CDR2 is YFSETQ. The V gene lost 7 bases and the J gene lost 8 bases, with 22 bases spanning the gap. The chain's CDR3 is CASSPRGRDRDSPLHF. The DNA of the CDR3 is TGCGCCAGCTCACCCAGGGGCAGGGACCGGGATTCACCCCTCCACTTT.

The sample holds many counts of this clonotype. The CDR3 DNA follows: TGTGCCAGCATTGCGAGCGGGGGGGCGGTCGAGCAGTACTTC. The encoded protein is CASIASGGAVEQYF. The chain has TRBV6-1 and TRBJ2-7; 10 bases match TRBD2. CDR1 is MNHNS, CDR2 SASEGT, per germline. The CDR3 covers 14 residues. With V trimmed by 7 bases and J by 6 bases, 9 bases remained unmatched.

This clonotype was recorded at least ten times. The gene calls are TRBV7-2 and TRBJ2-1; D is ambiguous. From germline, CDR1 is SGHTA and CDR2 FQGNSA. CDR3 size: 15 residues. V was clipped by 7 bases and J by 2 bases, with 15 bases between them. The CDR3 loop reads CASTLNAAAYNEQFF. As DNA, the CDR3 is TGTGCCAGCACCCTTAATGCGGCCGCCTACAATGAGCAGTTCTTC.

CDR3 in amino acids: CASSVRQGNYGYTF. The CDR3 DNA reads as TGTGCCAGCAGCGTACGACAGGGGAACTATGGCTACACCTTC. The gene calls are TRBV7-2 and TRBJ1-2; 8 nucleotides match TRBD1. Germline V CDR1 and CDR2: SGHTA, FQGNSA. The V segment lost 5 bases and the J segment 2 bases; nucleotides outside the gene matches: 4. This CDR3 spans 14 amino acids.

A note on this clonotype: A much larger clone differs by one base, so this may be a read error. The CDR3 region has the DNA TGCGCCAGCAGTGATAAGGGCCGGAACACTGAAGCTTTCTTT. Translating it yields CASSDKGRNTEAFF. The chain joins TRBV10-1 to TRBJ1-1, with no clear D. This CDR3 has 14 amino acids. The V end was cut by 3 bases, the J end by 1 base, with 9 bases between. CDR1 and CDR2 from the germline V gene are WNHNN and SYGVQD (reference sequence).

The sample holds a few counts of this clonotype. The rearrangement uses TRBV12-3 or TRBV12-4 and TRBJ2-1, with 10 bases lining up with TRBD2. The CDR3 loop spans 18 amino acids. With V trimmed by 3 bases and J by 3 bases, 11 bases remained unmatched. The CDR3 DNA sequence: TGTGCCAGCAGTTTTTGGGGAGCGGGGGGGCCAGTCTACAATGAGCAGTTCTTC. Amino acid sequence: CASSFWGAGGPVYNEQFF.

This clonotype was recorded a few times. The chain carries TRBV21-1 and TRBJ1-1. TRBV21-1 is an annotated pseudogene. The length of the CDR3 is 14 residues. In DNA form, the CDR3 reads TGTGCCAGCAGCTGGGGAAGGACAAGCCGTGAAGCTTTCTTT. Residues: CASSWGRTSREAFF.

This clonotype was detected many times. The chain combines TRBV20-1 with TRBJ2-3, with D unresolved. This CDR3 has 9 amino acids. Germline V gene sequence: CDR1 DFQATT, CDR2 SNEGSKA (reference sequence). Trimming removed 6 bases at V and 10 bases at J, with 8 bases between. CDR3 in amino acids: CSASAPQYF. CDR3 nucleotides: TGCAGTGCCTCGGCCCCGCAGTATTTT.

This clonotype was seen more than once but under ten times. V and J are TRBV7-8 and TRBJ1-2, with D hard to call. This CDR3 is built from 15 residues. From germline, CDR1 is SGHVS and CDR2 FQNEAQ. V was clipped by 6 bases and J by 5 bases, with 19 bases between them. CDR3 nucleotides: TGTGCCAGCAGTCCCTCCGACGCAATCCCATATGGCTACACCTTC. It translates to CASSPSDAIPYGYTF.

V usage is TRBV12-3 or TRBV12-4 and J usage is TRBJ2-5; 11 bases are a match to TRBD2. V gave up 5 bases and J gave up 5 bases; unmatched junction bases: 7. The CDR3 consists of 15 residues. The CDR3 nucleotides read TGTGCCAGCAGTCCTTTCACTAGCGGGGGCGAGACCCAGTACTTC. It codes for CASSPFTSGGETQYF.

This clonotype appeared a few times. The genes are TRBV6-2 or TRBV6-3 and TRBJ1-1; the D is unclear. The CDR3 is 12 residues long. The V gene lost 2 bases and the J gene lost 9 bases, with 10 bases spanning the gap. Germline assignment: CDR1 MNHEY and CDR2 SVGEGT. The CDR3 DNA sequence: TGTGCCAGCAGTTACCCCACGCCTAAAGCTTTCTTT. This sequence encodes CASSYPTPKAFF.

This clonotype was counted a few times. This chain links TRBV10-3 with TRBJ2-7; D tentatively fits TRBD1 or TRBD2 (5 bases each). Between the trimmed V and J ends, which lost 9 bases and 3 bases, there was a span of 12 bases. Germline V CDR1 and CDR2: ENHRY, SYGVKD. The length of the CDR3 is 12 residues. CDR3 in DNA: TGTGCCATTGGGGGATCGCGCTACGAGCAGTACGTC. Residues: CAIGGSRYEQYV.

This clonotype was detected only a few times. The gene calls are TRBV29-1 and TRBJ2-2; D possibly corresponds to TRBD1 (6 bases). The length of the CDR3 is 16 residues. Germline CDR1 reads SQVTM; CDR2 reads ANQGSEA. The V gene lost 6 bases and the J gene lost 3 bases, with 20 bases spanning the gap. Here the CDR3 reads CSVLQGSDSHTGELFF. CDR3 bases: TGCAGCGTGCTACAGGGTTCCGACTCGCACACCGGGGAGCTGTTTTTT.

Many counts were recorded for this clonotype. This chain connects TRBV15 to TRBJ2-5; D possibly corresponds to TRBD1 (7 bases). V was trimmed by 0 bases and J by 4 bases, leaving 12 bases between them. Germline loops: CDR1 LNHNV, CDR2 YYDKDF (reference sequence). This CDR3 contains 15 residues. CDR3 protein: CATSREAGGGETQYF. The CDR3 DNA follows: TGTGCCACCAGCAGAGAGGCAGGGGGAGGAGAGACCCAGTACTTC.

CDR3 nucleotides: TGTGCCAGCAGCTCTTCGACAGGGGAAGAGACCCAGTACTTC. Translated, it gives CASSSSTGEETQYF. This chain links TRBV7-2 with TRBJ2-5, with 8 bases fitting TRBD1. This CDR3 is built from 14 residues. Germline V lookup: CDR1 SGHTA, CDR2 FQGNSA. With V trimmed by 4 bases and J by 3 bases, 4 bases remained unmatched. The variable domain in full, with the rest retrieved from reference TRBV7-2 and TRBJ2-5, is GAGVSQSPSNKVTEKGKDVELRCDPISGHTALYWYRQSLGQGLEFLIYFQGNSAPDKSGLPSDRFSAERTGGSVSTLTIQRTQQEDSAVYLCASSSSTGEETQYFGPGTRLLVL.

This clonotype was counted between two and nine times. This chain uses TRBV5-1 with TRBJ2-1, with D perhaps matching TRBD1 or TRBD2 (5 bases each). CDR3 size: 15 residues. Trimming removed 3 bases at V and 6 bases at J, with 16 bases between. Germline V lookup: CDR1 SGHRS, CDR2 YFSETQ. Here the CDR3 DNA reads TGCGCCAGCAGCTACGGGACCGCAGGTTTCAATGAGCAGTTCTTC. It translates to CASSYGTAGFNEQFF.

There are a few counts of this clonotype. The chain carries TRBV12-3 or TRBV12-4 and TRBJ2-3; maybe TRBD1 (6 bases). V lost 3 bases and J lost 9, with 10 bases in between. The CDR3 runs to 12 residues. This CDR3 reads CASSFYRETQYF. In DNA, the CDR3 is TGTGCCAGCAGTTTCTACAGGGAAACGCAGTATTTT.

This clonotype has at least ten counts. The J gene is TRBJ1-1, the V gene TRBV27, with 7 bases lining up with TRBD1. J gave up 6 bases and V 5 bases, and 3 bases lay outside the gene matches. In germline, CDR1 is MNHEY, CDR2 SMNVEV (reference sequence). CDR3 size: 12 residues. The CDR3 sequence: CASSPGQSEAFF. CDR3 in DNA: TGTGCCAGCAGTCCGGGACAGTCTGAAGCTTTCTTT.

This clonotype was found a few times. The chain combines TRBV7-2 with TRBJ1-2; D might be TRBD1 (6 bases). V was trimmed by 5 bases and J by 5 bases, leaving 12 bases between them. This CDR3 contains 13 residues. Germline CDR1 and CDR2: SGHTA and FQGNSA. CDR3 amino acids: CASSPGQQYGYTF. The CDR3 DNA reads as TGTGCCAGCAGCCCCGGACAGCAGTATGGCTACACCTTC.

This clonotype has a count of ten or more. The chain combines TRBV20-1 with TRBJ1-1, with TRBD1 as a possible D gene (5 bases). Trimming removed 0 bases at V and 5 bases at J, with 13 bases between. The CDR3 spans 14 residues. Germline V gene lookup returns CDR1 DFQATT and CDR2 SNEGSKA (reference sequence). CDR3 sequence: CSARDVGVRTEAFF. In DNA form, the CDR3 reads TGCAGTGCTAGAGATGTGGGGGTTAGAACTGAAGCTTTCTTT.

This clonotype showed up many times. The chain uses TRBV20-1 and TRBJ2-7; 8 bases align to TRBD2. The V gene's germline CDR1 is DFQATT and CDR2 SNEGSKA (reference sequence). The CDR3 contains 14 residues. The V and J ends lost 1 base and 3 bases, in that order; junction bases with no gene match: 5. The CDR3 protein is CSARAGTSGYEQYF. CDR3 DNA: TGCAGTGCTAGAGCTGGAACTAGCGGCTACGAGCAGTACTTC.

This rearrangement joins TRBV29-1 to TRBJ2-3; possibly TRBD2 for D (5 bases). The CDR3 length is 13 residues. V lost 4 bases and J lost 1, with 9 bases in between. The germline V gene has CDR1 SQVTM and CDR2 ANQGSEA. The CDR3 protein is CSVVGMGTDTQYF. The DNA for the CDR3 is TGCAGCGTTGTCGGGATGGGCACAGATACGCAGTATTTT.